Listed here are 27 T cell receptor beta chains from one sample, sequenced in a study of beta chain features in type 1 diabetes. Study-level findings and limits: Moderate but significant shortening of TCRB CDR3s was recorded in all four CD4+ subsets from Type 1 diabetes patients.

Expressed TCRB transcripts were sequenced because the entire RNA isolate underwent reverse transcription. Assay used: immunoSEQ multiplex PCR; TCRdb lists only in-frame clones, some missing. The sample consists of around 150,000 clones, 10% of them appearing once. The antigens of these receptors remain unknown. Sequenced input: central memory CD4+ T cells from blood. The receptors here all came from a man younger than 45 with type 1 diabetes.

This clone was seen more than once but under ten times. The gene calls are TRBV28 and TRBJ2-7; 9 bases are a match to TRBD2. The germline V gene has CDR1 MDHEN and CDR2 SYDVKM. V was clipped by 5 bases and J by 2 bases; unmatched bases: 7. CDR3 size: 15 residues. This CDR3 reads CASSRRRTSAYEQYF. The DNA for the CDR3 is TGTGCCAGCAGTCGGAGACGGACTAGCGCCTACGAGCAGTACTTC.

The chain joins TRBV6-6 to TRBJ2-1, with D tentatively TRBD2 (6 bases). The germline CDR1 and CDR2 sequences are MNHNY and SVGAGI (reference sequence). Trimming took off 0 bases at V and 6 bases at J, with 15 bases between the two ends. This CDR3 spans 16 amino acids. The CDR3 spells CASSYSILAGINEQFF. The CDR3, as DNA: TGTGCCAGCAGTTACTCGATTCTGGCGGGAATCAATGAGCAGTTCTTC.

This clone was seen a single time. The chain uses TRBV7-2 and TRBJ1-1, with TRBD1 as a possible D gene (5 bases). Germline CDR1 SGHTA, CDR2 FQGNSA. The CDR3 loop spans 13 amino acids. The ends were cut back, 5 bases at V and 4 bases at J, with 11 bases in the middle. The CDR3 loop is CASSPRATTEAFF. The CDR3 nucleotides read TGTGCCAGCAGCCCCAGGGCTACCACTGAAGCTTTCTTT.

This chain uses TRBV6-5 with TRBJ2-1, with 10 bases that match TRBD1. This CDR3 has 13 residues. The junction had 3 bases not matched to a gene; V was cut back by 6 bases and J by 7 bases. Germline lookup yields CDR1 MNHEY and CDR2 SVGAGI. The CDR3 bases are TGTGCCAGCAGGACAGGGGGCAAGAATGAGCAGTTCTTC. It translates to CASRTGGKNEQFF.

This clone was seen a few times. This rearrangement joins TRBV2 to TRBJ2-5, with 12 bases lining up with TRBD2. Germline trimming cut 0 bases from V and 3 bases from J; bases unmatched to any gene: 5. The germline gives CDR1 SNHLY, CDR2 FYNNEI. CDR3 length equals 17 residues. CDR3 in amino acids: CASSEASRTSGKETQYF. CDR3 sequence (DNA): TGTGCCAGCAGTGAAGCGTCGCGGACTAGCGGGAAAGAGACCCAGTACTTC.

This clone showed up just a few times. This rearrangement joins TRBV5-1 to TRBJ2-5; no reliable D call. Trimming pared 0 bases from V and 3 bases from J, leaving 9 bases between. This CDR3 is 14 amino acids long. The V gene's germline CDR1 is SGHRS and CDR2 YFSETQ. CDR3 region: CASSLAGSKETQYF. DNA of the CDR3: TGCGCCAGCAGCTTGGCCGGGTCGAAAGAGACCCAGTACTTC.

The sample holds a few counts of this clone. The rearrangement joins TRBV2 to TRBJ2-5, with 8 positions matching TRBD2. Germline-derived CDR1 and CDR2 are SNHLY and FYNNEI. The CDR3 has 14 amino acids. V shed 1 base and J 12 bases; nucleotides not matched to a gene: 10. CDR3 DNA: TGTGCCAGCAGTGAAGTTAGCGGGAACTCGGCTAAGTACTTC. Translated: CASSEVSGNSAKYF.

The chain is built from TRBV30 and TRBJ1-5; 11 bases are shared with TRBD1. Trimming at V came to 2 bases and at J to 6 bases, leaving 6 bases not matched to a gene. Germline-derived CDR1 and CDR2 are GTSNPN and SVGIG (reference sequence). CDR3 length: 15 residues. This chain's CDR3 is CAWSRGQGVSQPQHF. The CDR3 DNA is TGTGCCTGGAGTCGGGGACAGGGGGTAAGTCAGCCCCAGCATTTT. Combining the CDR3 with reference TRBV30 and TRBJ1-5 gives the whole variable domain SQTIHQWPATLVQPVGSPLSLECTVEGTSNPNLYWYRQAAGRGLQLLFYSVGIGQISSEVPQNLSASRPQDRQFILSSKKLLLSDSGFYLCAWSRGQGVSQPQHFGDGTRLSIL.

This chain joins TRBV7-2 and TRBJ2-3; D gene unclear. The CDR3 loop spans 16 amino acids. V gave up 5 bases and J gave up 2 bases, with 17 bases separating them. Germline CDR1 is SGHTA and CDR2 is FQGNSA. This CDR3 is CASSPQARSNTDTQYF. The CDR3 coding sequence is TGTGCCAGCAGCCCCCAGGCCCGCTCTAACACAGATACGCAGTATTTT.

The chain joins TRBV5-4 to TRBJ2-3; the D is unclear. The length of the CDR3 is 12 residues. V was clipped by 2 bases and J by 5 bases, with 6 bases between them. Germline-derived CDR1 and CDR2 are SGHNT and YYREEE (reference sequence). The CDR3 protein is CASSFYGDTQYF. CDR3 nucleotides: TGTGCCAGCAGCTTCTACGGAGATACGCAGTATTTT. Drawing the rest from reference TRBV5-4 and TRBJ2-3, the complete variable domain is ETGVTQSPTHLIKTRGQQVTLRCSSQSGHNTVSWYQQALGQGPQFIFQYYREEENGRGNFPPRFSGLQFPNYSSELNVNALELDDSALYLCASSFYGDTQYFGPGTRLTVL.

The chain recombines TRBV5-4 with TRBJ2-7, with a weak D call TRBD2 (6 bases). From germline, CDR1 is SGHNT and CDR2 YYREEE (reference sequence). Deletions cut 3 bases from V and 7 bases from J, with 14 bases between. The CDR3 length is 13 residues. CDR3 sequence (DNA): TGTGCCAGCAGCTCCATGGAGGCGGGGGAGCAGTACTTC. The encoded protein is CASSSMEAGEQYF.

There are a few counts of this clone. The chain links TRBV5-1 to TRBJ2-4, with D possibly matching TRBD1 (6 bases). Trimming removed 4 bases from V and 2 bases from J, with 10 bases in between. The germline gives CDR1 SGHRS, CDR2 YFSETQ. This CDR3 comprises 14 residues. The CDR3 nucleotides are TGCGCCAGCAGCCTTACAGGGACCAAAAACATTCAGTACTTC. Translation gives CASSLTGTKNIQYF.

This rearrangement joins TRBV28 to TRBJ1-2; 9 bases agree with TRBD1. CDR3 length: 13 residues. Germline V gene data show CDR1 as MDHEN and CDR2 as SYDVKM. V dropped 4 bases and J dropped 7; count of bases not matched to a gene: 4. The CDR3 coding sequence is TGTGCCAGCAGTTCGGGACAGGGCCTTGGCTACACCTTC. It yields the protein CASSSGQGLGYTF.

J is TRBJ2-5 and V is TRBV6-5, with a possible D match to TRBD1 (5 bases). Germline V gene lookup returns CDR1 MNHEY and CDR2 SVGAGI. CDR3 length equals 13 residues. V was pared by 2 bases and J by 1 base, with 5 bases between. Here the CDR3 DNA reads TGTGCCAGCAGTTACAGGGGCCAAGAGACCCAGTACTTC. It yields the protein CASSYRGQETQYF.

V usage is TRBV27 and J usage is TRBJ2-1; 10 nucleotides line up with TRBD2. CDR1 and CDR2 (germline): MNHEY, SMNVEV (reference sequence). Losses at the gene ends were 6 bases for V and 4 bases for J; bases not matched to a gene: 9. This CDR3 spans 16 amino acids. CDR3 nucleotides: TGTGCCAGCAGGCGGACTAGCGGAGGAAGTTACAATGAGCAGTTCTTC. Its translation is CASRRTSGGSYNEQFF.

This clone was picked up a small number of times. The V gene is TRBV5-1, the J gene TRBJ2-1; D might be TRBD1 (6 bases). The germline gives CDR1 SGHRS, CDR2 YFSETQ. The CDR3 totals 15 residues. Trimming removed 3 bases at V and 3 bases at J, with 13 bases between. CDR3 DNA: TGCGCCAGCAGCTCTTTCGACAGGTTCTACAATGAGCAGTTCTTC. This encodes CASSSFDRFYNEQFF.

This chain joins TRBV27 and TRBJ2-1, with TRBD1 matching over 11 bases. With V trimmed by 4 bases and J by 8 bases, 7 bases remained unmatched. The CDR3 runs to 15 residues. Germline V gene data show CDR1 as MNHEY and CDR2 as SMNVEV (reference sequence). CDR3 nucleotides: TGTGCCAGCAGTTCCCCCGGACAGGGGGCGGATGAGCAGTTCTTC. Translating it yields CASSSPGQGADEQFF.

This chain joins TRBV7-3 and TRBJ2-1, with 14 bases identical to TRBD2. Germline values: CDR1 SGHTA, CDR2 FQGTGA. The CDR3 sequence is 18 residues long. J gave up 7 bases and V 2 bases, and 10 bases lay outside the gene matches. The CDR3 here is CASSLLSGTSGSGNEQFF. The CDR3 coding sequence is TGTGCCAGCAGCTTACTATCCGGGACTAGCGGGAGTGGTAATGAGCAGTTCTTC.

This rearrangement joins TRBV7-2 to TRBJ1-5; D gene ambiguous. The CDR3 runs to 15 residues. The germline CDR1 and CDR2 sequences are SGHTA and FQGNSA. V shed 1 base and J shed 0 bases, with 7 bases lying between them. DNA for the CDR3: TGTGCCAGCAGCTTAGGGCCCGTTAGCAATCAGCCCCAGCATTTT. This encodes CASSLGPVSNQPQHF.

Only a few counts were recorded for this clone. V gene TRBV10-3 combines with J gene TRBJ2-3; 10 bases align to TRBD2. The germline gives CDR1 ENHRY, CDR2 SYGVKD. This CDR3 has 13 residues. The J segment lost 4 bases and the V segment lost 10 bases, leaving 5 bases of the junction unmatched. This CDR3 reads CATGTSAPDTQYF. The DNA of the CDR3 is TGTGCCACCGGGACTAGCGCCCCAGATACGCAGTATTTT.

The rearrangement uses TRBV18 and TRBJ2-7; 10 nucleotides match TRBD1. This CDR3 is built from 14 residues. The V gene end was trimmed by 6 bases and the J gene end by 6 bases; junction bases not matched to a gene: 8. The germline CDR1 and CDR2 sequences are KGHSH and LQKENI. This CDR3 reads CASSPGQGESEQYF. CDR3 in DNA: TGTGCCAGCTCCCCCGGACAGGGGGAAAGCGAGCAGTACTTC.

This clone showed up just a few times. The genes are TRBV2 and TRBJ2-7; 11 nucleotides match TRBD1. The germline gives CDR1 SNHLY, CDR2 FYNNEI. The CDR3 length is 16 residues. With V trimmed by 9 bases and J by 6 bases, 16 bases remained unmatched. CDR3 sequence (DNA): TGTGCCAGTCTTCCCGGGGCCGGGACAGGGGGTCTCGAGCAGTACTTC. Translating gives CASLPGAGTGGLEQYF. The variable domain in full, completed from reference TRBV2 and TRBJ2-7, reads EPEVTQTPSHQVTQMGQEVILRCVPISNHLYFYWYRQILGQKVEFLVSFYNNEISEKSEIFDDQFSVERPDGSNFTLKIRSTKLEDSAMYFCASLPGAGTGGLEQYFGPGTRLTVT.

This clone was picked up a small number of times. The CDR3 protein is CASSPVEGLAGEQFF. In DNA, the CDR3 is TGTGCCAGCAGCCCGGTTGAGGGACTAGCTGGTGAGCAGTTCTTC. The chain couples TRBV7-2 to TRBJ2-1, with 9 bases lining up with TRBD2. This CDR3 has 15 residues. Unmatched junction bases numbered 11, after V lost 5 bases and J lost 9 bases. Germline V gene lookup returns CDR1 SGHTA and CDR2 FQGNSA.

This rearrangement joins TRBV28 to TRBJ1-1, with TRBD1 matching 11 bases. CDR3 length: 15 amino acids. V was clipped by 7 bases and J by 1 base; unmatched bases: 5. Germline CDR1 reads MDHEN; CDR2 reads SYDVKM. This CDR3 reads CASIGTGGGNTEAFF. Written as DNA, the CDR3 is TGTGCCAGCATTGGGACAGGGGGGGGGAACACTGAAGCTTTCTTT.

This clone was seen once. This chain connects TRBV18 to TRBJ2-2; TRBD1 agrees at 7 bases. CDR3 size: 16 residues. Germline CDR1 and CDR2: KGHSH and LQKENI. Losses at the gene ends were 0 bases for V and 6 bases for J; bases not matched to a gene: 7. CDR3 sequence reads: CASSPPGTERPGELFF. The CDR3 DNA sequence: TGTGCCAGCTCACCACCCGGGACAGAGAGACCCGGGGAGCTGTTTTTT.

V and J are TRBV4-2 and TRBJ2-1, with a possible D match to TRBD2 (5 bases). Germline V gives CDR1 LGHNA, CDR2 YNFKEQ. V lost 0 bases and J 10 bases, leaving 7 bases between the germline ends. This CDR3 is 12 amino acids long. CDR3 region: CASSQEGGEQFF. The CDR3 bases are TGTGCCAGCAGCCAAGAGGGCGGGGAGCAGTTCTTC.

This clone occurred a few times. This rearrangement joins TRBV7-9 to TRBJ2-7; 9 bases agree with TRBD2. Looked up from germline, CDR1 is SEHNR and CDR2 is FQNEAQ (reference sequence). V was pared by 5 bases and J by 3 bases, with 8 bases of the junction left unmatched. The CDR3 contains 15 residues. CDR3 in amino acids: CASSREGSGSYEQYF. CDR3 nucleotides: TGTGCCAGCAGCCGCGAGGGTAGCGGGAGCTACGAGCAGTACTTC. The complete variable domain, with remaining parts taken from reference TRBV7-9 and TRBJ2-7, reads DTGVSQNPRHKITKRGQNVTFRCDPISEHNRLYWYRQTLGQGPEFLTYFQNEAQLEKSRLLSDRFSAERPKGSFSTLEIQRTEQGDSAMYLCASSREGSGSYEQYFGPGTRLTVT.